A selection of T cell receptor beta chains follows, all from one sample in a study of OX40 agonist ivuxolimab in advanced cancers. TCRdb keeps only in-frame clones here, not all; method: immunoSEQ multiplex PCR. The sample yields about 100,000 clones, about four fifths seen once. The sample was CD4+ or CD8+ T cells sorted from blood, taken in a trial of the OX40 agonist ivuxolimab. The receptor set was obtained from an adult with an advanced solid tumor such as melanoma, head and neck, liver or kidney cancer. Both conserved end residues are part of each CDR3.

j_call: TRBJ1-2
v_call: TRBV9
cdr3_aa: CASSVSWTTYGYTF

j_call: TRBJ2-3
v_call: TRBV7-9
cdr3_aa: CASSWGGAPTDTQYF

j_call: TRBJ2-7
v_call: TRBV19
cdr3_aa: CASSRQRGIDYEQYF

j_call: TRBJ1-1
v_call: TRBV7-9
cdr3_aa: CASSLEGQGTEAFF

j_call: TRBJ2-5
v_call: TRBV5-4
cdr3_aa: CASSLKGAETQYF

j_call: TRBJ2-1
v_call: TRBV27
cdr3_aa: CASSFTGWNEQFF

j_call: TRBJ1-4
v_call: TRBV7-2
cdr3_aa: CASTVVNEKLFF

j_call: TRBJ2-2
v_call: TRBV25-1
cdr3_aa: CASSELRVGELFF

j_call: TRBJ2-1
v_call: TRBV19
cdr3_aa: CASSISGQGAYEQFF

j_call: TRBJ1-4
v_call: TRBV21-1
cdr3_aa: CASSKVRGDGTNEKLFF

j_call: TRBJ2-6
v_call: TRBV19
cdr3_aa: CASSSSGGEGSGANVLTF

j_call: TRBJ2-1
v_call: TRBV27
cdr3_aa: CATRNHWTSGGAEDNEQFF

j_call: TRBJ1-1
v_call: TRBV6-1
cdr3_aa: CASSGETGMNTEAFF

j_call: TRBJ2-1
v_call: TRBV7-2
cdr3_aa: CASSPPGLAGGNNEQFF

j_call: TRBJ2-2
v_call: TRBV5-6
cdr3_aa: CASSLGTSANTGELFF

j_call: TRBJ2-3
v_call: TRBV7-2
cdr3_aa: CASSKTGDTDTQYF

j_call: TRBJ2-3
v_call: TRBV6-6
cdr3_aa: CASSRDLTDTQYF

j_call: TRBJ2-2
v_call: TRBV7-2
cdr3_aa: CASSLVIGRGQKNTGELFF

j_call: TRBJ1-4
v_call: TRBV11-2
cdr3_aa: CASSLRGGDNEKLFF

j_call: TRBJ2-3
v_call: TRBV19
cdr3_aa: CASRLPGDTQYF

j_call: TRBJ1-6
v_call: TRBV20-1
cdr3_aa: CSTGKATPLHF

j_call: TRBJ2-5
v_call: TRBV7-2
cdr3_aa: CASSAPGTQYF

j_call: TRBJ1-5
v_call: TRBV19
cdr3_aa: CASSKGSNSNQPQHF

j_call: TRBJ2-3
v_call: TRBV9
cdr3_aa: CASSVGGASTDTQYF

j_call: TRBJ2-7
v_call: TRBV7-3
cdr3_aa: CASSLKHGDSYEQYF

j_call: TRBJ1-5
v_call: TRBV7-9
cdr3_aa: CASSLWGEGQPQHF

j_call: TRBJ2-1
v_call: TRBV19
cdr3_aa: CASSSRDIMSSYNEQFF

j_call: TRBJ2-7
v_call: TRBV7-2
cdr3_aa: CASSLERGPYEQYF

j_call: TRBJ2-2
v_call: TRBV19
cdr3_aa: CASSIVGLAGYTGELFF

j_call: TRBJ1-6
v_call: TRBV27
cdr3_aa: CASSLALRGQRNSPLHF

j_call: TRBJ2-6
v_call: TRBV7-2
cdr3_aa: CASSLEGTGANVLTF